The source of this T cell receptor beta chain is a study of blood T cells in healthy people across ages. CDR3 size: 14 residues. V lost 1 base, J lost 6 bases, and 11 bases lay in between. The table lists this clonotype with a few counts. Sample-barcoded 5' priming and a J-beta primer mix drove a second PCR of roughly 6 to 12 cycles. One entry per CDR3 protein results from TCRdb running MiXCR on the 5' RACE reads. The repertoire has fewer than 1,200,000 distinct CDR3 sequences, around 25% of them found once; the top ten carry 0.65% to 0.75%. The same data also contributed to another study, on T cells of mothers and their children.

The chain recombines TRBV12-3 or TRBV12-4 with TRBJ2-3; D remains ambiguous. Sequencing used blood. The origin of this receptor is a girl aged 2 to 10 in good health. The CDR3 DNA sequence: TGTGCCAGCAGTTTAGATGTTCAAAGGGATACGCAGTATTTT. This gives the protein CASSLDVQRDTQYF.